The 27 T cell receptor beta chains below all came from one sample that was sequenced in a study of T-cell reconstitution after alpha-beta-depleted transplantation in children. TCRbeta library preparation incorporated unique molecular identifiers. TCRdb reprocessed the PCR reads with MiXCR, giving one entry per CDR3 protein. This table holds some 840,000 distinct CDR3 sequences, 15% to 20% found once. Material: PBMCs, mostly from graft donor cells, obtained 360 days after TCRalphabeta/CD19-depleted stem cell transplant. The origin of the receptors is a male patient younger than 18 who had a stem cell transplant for acute lymphoblastic leukemia, so the T cells may come from the graft donor.

This chain links TRBV7-9 with TRBJ1-1; no reliable D call. The CDR3 covers 16 residues. V dropped 7 bases and J dropped 0 bases, with 18 bases sitting between them. CDR1 SEHNR and CDR2 FQNEAQ come from the germline V gene (reference sequence). CDR3 DNA sequence: TGTGCCAGCACCGACCGAATACCCCCGCTGAACACTGAAGCTTTCTTT. Translation gives CASTDRIPPLNTEAFF. Drawing the rest from reference TRBV7-9 and TRBJ1-1, the complete variable domain is DTGVSQNPRHKITKRGQNVTFRCDPISEHNRLYWYRQTLGQGPEFLTYFQNEAQLEKSRLLSDRFSAERPKGSFSTLEIQRTEQGDSAMYLCASTDRIPPLNTEAFFGQGTRLTVV.

The V gene is TRBV5-1, the J gene TRBJ2-1; 9 bases align to TRBD2. J lost 2 bases, V lost 0 bases, and 9 bases had no gene match. In germline, CDR1 is SGHRS, CDR2 YFSETQ. The CDR3 is 18 amino acids. As DNA, the CDR3 is TGCGCCAGCAGCTTGGAGGGTGTGGCGGGAGGGCCCTACAATGAGCAGTTCTTC. Translating it yields CASSLEGVAGGPYNEQFF.

V gene TRBV5-1 combines with J gene TRBJ2-1, with 8 positions matching TRBD2. Germline V gene data show CDR1 as SGHRS and CDR2 as YFSETQ. V shed 5 bases and J 8 bases; nucleotides not matched to a gene: 9. The CDR3 spans 14 residues. DNA of the CDR3: TGCGCCAGCAGTTGGCCTAGCGGGTGGGATGAGCAGTTCTTC. It specifies CASSWPSGWDEQFF.

CDR3 loop: CASTPFRRSGTPYEQYF. The DNA of the CDR3 is TGCGCCAGCACCCCGTTTAGAAGATCCGGGACCCCCTACGAGCAGTACTTC. The rearrangement uses TRBV4-1 and TRBJ2-7; possibly TRBD1 or TRBD2 for D (5 bases each). There are 17 residues in the CDR3. Germline assignment: CDR1 MGHRA and CDR2 YSYEKL. Deletions cut 7 bases from V and 2 bases from J, with 24 bases between.

This clonotype was recorded a few times. The genes are TRBV6-1 and TRBJ2-7; 8 bases line up with TRBD1. J was trimmed by 5 bases and V by 0 bases; bases with no gene match: 12. The CDR3 is 17 residues long. The germline V gene encodes CDR1 MNHNS and CDR2 SASEGT. The CDR3 nucleotides read TGTGCCAGCAGTGAAGCGCTTCAGGGGGCGGGATTTCACGAGCAGTACTTC. Translation gives CASSEALQGAGFHEQYF.

The V gene is TRBV4-1, the J gene TRBJ2-2; TRBD2 matches 8 bases. The ends lost 4 bases at V and 4 bases at J; junction bases unmatched: 11. This CDR3 spans 17 amino acids. CDR1 is MGHRA, CDR2 YSYEKL, per germline. CDR3 residues: CASSPRLAPDLTGELFF. In nucleotides, the CDR3 is TGCGCCAGCAGCCCGCGACTAGCGCCAGACCTCACCGGGGAGCTGTTTTTT.

This clonotype showed up just a few times. The J gene is TRBJ2-3, the V gene TRBV28; D is unclear. The V end lost 3 bases, the J end lost 2 bases, and 6 bases lay between the germline ends. CDR1 MDHEN and CDR2 SYDVKM come from the germline V gene. The CDR3 spans 13 residues. The DNA for the CDR3 is TGTGCCAGCAGTTTCCTCCTCACAGATACGCAGTATTTT. Residues: CASSFLLTDTQYF.

This clonotype was observed a handful of times. The genes are TRBV7-3 and TRBJ1-2; TRBD1 might be the D (6 bases). The germline V and J ends were trimmed by 1 base and 4 bases, with 10 bases remaining between them. Germline loops: CDR1 SGHTA, CDR2 FQGTGA. CDR3 length equals 14 residues. The CDR3 nucleotides are TGTGCCAGCAGCTTAAATGGCAGGGGCTATGGCTACACCTTC. Its protein product is CASSLNGRGYGYTF.

This clonotype was recorded a few times. The V gene is TRBV20-1, the J gene TRBJ1-2; maybe TRBD1 (5 bases). Germline V gives CDR1 DFQATT, CDR2 SNEGSKA (reference sequence). This CDR3 is 10 amino acids long. CDR3 in amino acids: CKVAGQGYTF. CDR3 coding DNA: TGCAAGGTCGCAGGGCAGGGCTACACCTTC.

V usage is TRBV15 and J usage is TRBJ2-5; D gene ambiguous. The CDR3 loop spans 13 amino acids. Trimming shortened V by 3 bases and J by 1 base, and 6 bases separated the two germline ends. Germline loops: CDR1 LNHNV, CDR2 YYDKDF (reference sequence). The CDR3 region has the DNA TGTGCCACCAGCAGCCTGCTCCAAGAGACCCAGTACTTC. As protein: CATSSLLQETQYF.

This chain links TRBV20-1 with TRBJ2-7; TRBD1 might be the D (5 bases). CDR3 length: 13 amino acids. V gave up 3 bases and J gave up 2 bases, with 11 bases separating them. CDR1 is DFQATT, CDR2 SNEGSKA, per germline (reference sequence). The CDR3 sequence: CSARAGSTYEQYF. CDR3 nucleotide sequence: TGCAGTGCTAGGGCAGGGTCTACCTACGAGCAGTACTTC.

The chain uses TRBV7-2 and TRBJ2-2, with 8 bases lining up with TRBD2. In germline, CDR1 is SGHTA, CDR2 FQGNSA. CDR3 size: 17 residues. J lost 3 bases, V lost 5 bases, and 11 bases had no gene match. As DNA, the CDR3 is TGTGCCAGCAGCGCTTCTAGCGGGTCCATTCACACCGGGGAGCTGTTTTTT. Its translation: CASSASSGSIHTGELFF.

This clonotype has a handful of counts. The chain links TRBV4-1 to TRBJ2-2; the match to TRBD1 covers 11 bases. Germline V gene lookup returns CDR1 MGHRA and CDR2 YSYEKL. V lost 4 bases to trimming and J lost 3 bases; unmatched junction nucleotides: 7. CDR3 length equals 17 residues. Here the CDR3 reads CASSRGQGALDTGELFF. DNA for the CDR3: TGCGCCAGCAGCCGCGGACAGGGGGCATTGGACACCGGGGAGCTGTTTTTT.

Many counts were recorded for this clonotype. This chain uses TRBV12-3 or TRBV12-4 with TRBJ2-1, with D perhaps assigned TRBD1 or TRBD2 (5 bases each). V dropped 5 bases and J dropped 8 bases, with 16 bases sitting between them. The length of the CDR3 is 14 residues. The CDR3 sequence is CASSPPGLPHEQFF. CDR3 DNA sequence: TGTGCCAGCAGTCCCCCGGGGCTACCCCATGAGCAGTTCTTC.

Comment on this clonotype: A much larger clone sits a single nucleotide away, making a read error possible. The chain joins TRBV12-3 or TRBV12-4 to TRBJ2-4, with a possible D match to TRBD1 (6 bases). This CDR3 spans 15 amino acids. The DNA of the CDR3 is TGTGCCTGCAGTTTACAGGGTATCGCCAAAAACATTCAGTACTTC. This translates into CACSLQGIAKNIQYF.

This rearrangement joins TRBV2 to TRBJ2-1; 7 bases align to TRBD1. This CDR3 contains 14 residues. Germline CDR1 reads SNHLY; CDR2 reads FYNNEI. With V trimmed by 11 bases and J by 4 bases, 11 bases remained unmatched. The CDR3 region has the DNA TGTGCCGGGACCCGACAGGGCGGGTACAATGAGCAGTTCTTC. This codes for CAGTRQGGYNEQFF.

V and J are TRBV4-1 and TRBJ1-1; the match to TRBD1 covers 9 bases. CDR3 size: 20 residues. Trimming took 0 bases from V and 4 from J; bases not matched to a gene: 18. CDR1 and CDR2 from the germline V gene are MGHRA and YSYEKL. In DNA, the CDR3 is TGCGCCAGCAGCCAAGATTCGTGGCCCGGGACAGGGACTGGTAGCACTGAAGCTTTCTTT. Translating gives CASSQDSWPGTGTGSTEAFF.

The rearrangement links TRBV6-5 to TRBJ2-7; D is perhaps TRBD2 (6 bases). The V gene lost 0 bases and the J gene lost 5 bases, with 14 bases spanning the gap. CDR1 is MNHEY and CDR2 is SVGAGI in the germline V gene. The CDR3 is made up of 15 amino acids. The CDR3 DNA follows: TGTGCCAGCAGTTACTCGGTCGGGAGTAATCACGAGCAGTACTTC. This sequence encodes CASSYSVGSNHEQYF.

The V call is TRBV12-3 or TRBV12-4, the J call TRBJ1-5; 8 bases are a match to TRBD1. The V and J ends lost 5 bases and 0 bases, in that order; junction bases with no gene match: 9. This CDR3 comprises 17 residues. CDR3 sequence reads: CASSKAGTGVSNQPQHF. DNA for the CDR3: TGTGCCAGCAGTAAAGCTGGGACAGGAGTTAGCAATCAGCCCCAGCATTTT.

There are a few counts of this clonotype. V gene TRBV5-1 combines with J gene TRBJ2-3, with TRBD2 matching 7 bases. Unmatched junction bases numbered 10, after V lost 1 base and J lost 5 bases. CDR1 is SGHRS, CDR2 YFSETQ, per germline. The CDR3 is 16 amino acids. The CDR3 region is CASSLILAGAGDTQYF. The DNA for the CDR3 is TGCGCCAGCAGCTTGATTCTCGCGGGAGCGGGAGATACGCAGTATTTT.

The chain is built from TRBV4-2 and TRBJ2-1; 8 bases are shared with TRBD1. The V gene end was trimmed by 3 bases and the J gene end by 5 bases; junction bases not matched to a gene: 9. Germline V gene lookup returns CDR1 LGHNA and CDR2 YNFKEQ. The CDR3 loop spans 16 amino acids. For the CDR3, the DNA is TGTGCCAGCAGCCAGCTAGACAGGGGTCGGAACAATGAGCAGTTCTTC. Protein sequence: CASSQLDRGRNNEQFF.

There are a few counts of this clonotype. V gene TRBV11-2 combines with J gene TRBJ2-2; either TRBD1 or TRBD2 may supply D (6 bases each). This CDR3 is 15 amino acids long. Germline V gene data show CDR1 as SGHAT and CDR2 as FQNNGV. V was clipped by 5 bases and J by 6 bases, with 16 bases between them. The CDR3 DNA reads TGTGCCAGCAGCCCCCCCCGGGGGCGTCCCGGGGAGCTGTTTTTT. Amino acid sequence: CASSPPRGRPGELFF.

This clonotype has a count of ten or more. The rearrangement links TRBV20-1 to TRBJ2-1; D possibly uses TRBD1 or TRBD2 (5 bases each). CDR1 and CDR2 from the germline V gene are DFQATT and SNEGSKA (reference sequence). There are 14 residues in the CDR3. The V gene lost 3 bases and the J gene lost 2 bases, with 11 bases spanning the gap. The CDR3: CSASAGAPYNEQFF. In nucleotides, the CDR3 is TGCAGTGCTAGTGCCGGGGCCCCCTACAATGAGCAGTTCTTC.

CDR3 sequence (DNA): TGTGCCACCGGGACTAGCGGAAAAGAGACCCAGTACTTC. Protein product: CATGTSGKETQYF. The rearrangement uses TRBV7-9 and TRBJ2-5; 11 bases match TRBD2. The CDR3 runs 13 residues. CDR1 is SEHNR, CDR2 FQNEAQ, per germline (reference sequence). V lost 10 bases, J lost 3 bases, and 4 bases stayed unmatched.

This clonotype was counted ten times or more. The V and J genes are TRBV5-1 and TRBJ2-2; D is uncertain. Trimming pared 2 bases from V and 1 base from J, leaving 6 bases between. This CDR3 contains 14 residues. Germline V gene lookup returns CDR1 SGHRS and CDR2 YFSETQ. The CDR3 sequence: CASSLDMNTGELFF. The CDR3 nucleotides read TGCGCCAGCAGCTTAGACATGAACACCGGGGAGCTGTTTTTT.

This clonotype was counted ten times or more. J is TRBJ2-1 and V is TRBV4-1, with a tentative D call TRBD2 (7 bases). Trimming stripped 3 bases from V and 7 bases from J, with 16 bases between. CDR3 size: 15 residues. Germline V gene data show CDR1 as MGHRA and CDR2 as YSYEKL. The chain's CDR3 is CASSHLGGRTNEQFF. The CDR3 DNA is TGCGCCAGCAGCCACCTGGGGGGGCGAACTAATGAGCAGTTCTTC.

The chain combines TRBV4-1 with TRBJ1-1; D call uncertain. The CDR3 is 15 residues long. Germline V gene lookup returns CDR1 MGHRA and CDR2 YSYEKL. Between the trimmed V and J ends, which lost 4 bases and 0 bases, there was a span of 12 bases. The CDR3, as DNA: TGCGCCAGCAGCCGGTTCAGAGGGTTGAACACTGAAGCTTTCTTT. It specifies CASSRFRGLNTEAFF.